This entry is about one TCR beta chain. Original data processing: Estimated nucleated cell counts came from reference gene primer amplification. Data came from immunoSEQ multiplex PCR; TCRdb stores just in-frame clones and leaves some out. V and J calls and clone size are those listed in that table; D and trimming were worked out from the DNA. The sample yields approximately 280,000 clones, around 90% seen once. V lost 4 bases and J lost 5; bases outside the gene matches: 15. Looked up from germline, CDR1 is ENHRY and CDR2 is SYGVKD. CDR3 length equals 19 residues. This specimen belongs to a study of blood T cell repertoires in COVID-19. The overall study: Material from acute and convalescent COVID-19 was sourced from the United States, Italy and Spain. Sample material is recorded as cDNA or gDNA derived from T cells, B-cell-depleted T cells, or PBMCs.

Material: peripheral blood. V is TRBV10-3 and J is TRBJ2-6; 9 bases fit TRBD2. This clonotype was obtained from a young man with active or convalescent COVID-19. For the CDR3, the DNA is TGTGCCATCAGTGGCCAGGAAAAGGTAGCGGGGGTCTGGGCCAACGTCCTGACTTTC. Translated: CAISGQEKVAGVWANVLTF.